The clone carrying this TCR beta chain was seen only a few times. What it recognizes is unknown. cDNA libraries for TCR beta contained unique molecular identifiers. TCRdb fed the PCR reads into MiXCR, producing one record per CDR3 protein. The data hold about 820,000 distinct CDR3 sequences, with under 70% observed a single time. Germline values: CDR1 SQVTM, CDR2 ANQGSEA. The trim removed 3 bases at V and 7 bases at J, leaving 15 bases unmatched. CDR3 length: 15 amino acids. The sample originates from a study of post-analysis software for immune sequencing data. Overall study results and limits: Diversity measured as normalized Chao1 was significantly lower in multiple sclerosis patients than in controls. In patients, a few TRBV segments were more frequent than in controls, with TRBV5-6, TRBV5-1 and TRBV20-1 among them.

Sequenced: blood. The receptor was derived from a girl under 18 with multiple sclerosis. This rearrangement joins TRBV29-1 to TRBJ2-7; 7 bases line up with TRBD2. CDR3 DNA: TGCAGCGTTGATAAAGCGGGAAACGTCTACAATGAGCAGTACTTC. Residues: CSVDKAGNVYNEQYF.